A selection of T cell receptor beta chains follows, all from one sample in a study of T cell responses to AZD1222 COVID-19 vaccine. Profiled with immunoSEQ multiplex PCR; TCRdb holds only in-frame clones, not every one. This table has roughly 160,000 clones, about nine tenths appearing once. The material sequenced was peripheral blood, taken on day 0 of AZD1222 vaccination. The receptor source for this set is an adult in good health. Each CDR3 is given with its conserved first and last residue. The D gene is left open where the match is weak. Clone size is stated in some rows and not others, as once, few, many or a class when expanded.

.	TRBD1	TRBV3-1/TRBV3-2	TRBJ1-5	CASSLGTGGNQPQHF	TGTGCCAGCAGCCTAGGGACAGGGGGGAATCAGCCCCAGCATTTT
.	.	TRBV19	TRBJ2-7	CASSIGVSSYEQYF	TGTGCCAGTAGTATAGGAGTCAGCTCCTACGAGCAGTACTTC
.	.	TRBV27	TRBJ1-5	CASSMTGNQPQHF	TGTGCCAGCAGTATGACGGGGAATCAGCCCCAGCATTTT
.	TRBD1	TRBV19	TRBJ1-1	CASSIMGQTPNTEAFF	TGTGCCAGTAGTATAATGGGACAGACTCCGAACACTGAAGCTTTCTTT
.	.	TRBV6-6	TRBJ1-1	CASSWTSTRDTEAFF	TGTGCCAGCAGTTGGACCTCCACGAGAGACACTGAAGCTTTCTTT
.	TRBD2	TRBV12-3/TRBV12-4	TRBJ2-5	CASMTSEQETQYF	TGTGCCAGTATGACTAGCGAACAAGAGACCCAGTACTTC
.	TRBD1	TRBV5-4	TRBJ1-2	CASSLDRDAYGYTF	TGTGCCAGCAGTTTGGACAGGGACGCCTATGGCTACACCTTC
.	.	TRBV28	TRBJ1-2	CASSLPGQGHGYTF	TGTGCCAGCAGTTTGCCAGGGCAGGGACACGGCTACACCTTC
.	.	TRBV5-8	TRBJ2-6	CASSWGYSALEANVLTF	TGTGCCAGCAGTTGGGGGTACAGCGCTCTTGAGGCCAACGTCCTGACTTTC
.	TRBD2	TRBV5-4	TRBJ2-1	CASSSGGSGTSSYNEQFF	TGTGCCAGCAGCTCGGGGGGTAGCGGAACCAGCTCCTACAATGAGCAGTTCTTC
.	.	TRBV6-5	TRBJ1-2	CASRGGRANYGYTF	TGTGCCAGCAGGGGGGGTCGGGCTAACTATGGCTACACCTTC
.	.	TRBV20-1	TRBJ2-7	CSASSGLRYEQYF	TGCAGTGCTAGTTCGGGACTCCGCTACGAGCAGTACTTC
.	TRBD1	TRBV7-2	TRBJ1-5	CASRYTGDNQPQHF	TGTGCCAGCAGGTATACAGGGGACAATCAGCCCCAGCATTTT
few	.	TRBV19	TRBJ1-4	CASSIPSKGREKLFF	TGTGCCAGTAGTATACCGTCTAAAGGGCGTGAAAAACTGTTTTTT
.	.	TRBV29-1	TRBJ2-5	CSVQMAAGPGGTQYF	TGCAGCGTCCAGATGGCGGCAGGGCCTGGGGGGACCCAGTACTTC
.	.	TRBV5-6	TRBJ1-2	CASSPGTSRANYGYTF	TGTGCCAGCAGCCCCGGGACGTCCCGAGCGAACTATGGCTACACCTTC
.	.	TRBV11-3	TRBJ2-7	CASSLTAPHEQYF	TGTGCCAGCAGCTTAACCGCCCCACACGAGCAGTACTTC
.	.	TRBV6-5	TRBJ2-2	CASSYWGTETGELFF	TGTGCCAGCAGTTACTGGGGGACGGAAACCGGGGAGCTGTTTTTT
.	TRBD1	TRBV5-4	TRBJ2-5	CASSGDRTARYQETQYF	TGTGCCAGCAGCGGGGACAGGACCGCCAGGTACCAAGAGACCCAGTACTTC
.	TRBD2	TRBV28	TRBJ2-3	CGTKEASGGRTDTQYF	TGTGGAACGAAGGAGGCTAGCGGGGGCAGGACAGATACGCAGTATTTT
few	TRBD1	TRBV4-3	TRBJ1-5	CASSQDPYLTGRNQPQHF	TGCGCCAGCAGCCAAGATCCCTACTTGACAGGGAGGAATCAGCCCCAGCATTTT
.	TRBD1	TRBV14	TRBJ2-5	CASSQIGTGVQETQYF	TGTGCCAGCAGCCAAATAGGTACAGGGGTTCAAGAGACCCAGTACTTC
.	.	TRBV18	TRBJ1-2	CASSQIRDTTVHGYTF	TGTGCCAGCTCACAGATACGGGACACCACTGTTCATGGCTACACCTTC
.	.	TRBV23-1	TRBJ1-2	CASSQLEVSYGYTF	TGCGCCAGCAGTCAATTGGAGGTTTCTTATGGCTACACCTTC
.	TRBD2	TRBV27	TRBJ2-7	CASSRTRVGLENEQYF	TGTGCCAGCAGTCGTACAAGGGTGGGACTAGAAAACGAGCAGTACTTC
.	.	TRBV20-1	TRBJ2-7	CSASRYEQYF	TGCAGTGCTAGTCGGTACGAGCAGTACTTC
.	TRBD1	TRBV24-1	TRBJ1-2	CATSEQGQGGYTF	TGTGCCACCAGTGAACAGGGGCAGGGCGGCTACACCTTC
.	.	TRBV3-1/TRBV3-2	TRBJ2-7	CASSRRAITYEQYF	TGTGCCAGCAGCCGACGGGCGATAACCTACGAGCAGTACTTC
.	.	TRBV9	TRBJ2-5	CASSVGSPQETQYF	TGTGCCAGCAGCGTAGGATCTCCCCAAGAGACCCAGTACTTC
.	TRBD1	TRBV2	TRBJ1-5	CASSKRQGQQPQHF	TGTGCCAGCAGTAAAAGACAGGGGCAACAGCCCCAGCATTTT
.	TRBD1	TRBV6-5	TRBJ2-7	CASRRQGSYEQYF	TGTGCCAGCAGGCGACAGGGGTCCTACGAGCAGTACTTC
.	.	TRBV11-2	TRBJ2-1	CASSLGASYNEQFF	TGTGCCAGCAGCTTAGGGGCCTCCTACAATGAGCAGTTCTTC
.	.	TRBV27	TRBJ2-7	CASSPSGAGNEQYF	TGTGCCAGCAGTCCATCGGGGGCCGGGAACGAGCAGTACTTC
.	TRBD1	TRBV15	TRBJ1-1	CATSRVHRGGFTEAFF	TGTGCCACCAGCAGAGTACACAGGGGTGGTTTCACTGAAGCTTTCTTT
.	TRBD1	TRBV2	TRBJ1-1	CASSDGTGNDEAFF	TGTGCCAGCAGTGACGGGACAGGGAACGATGAAGCTTTCTTT
.	TRBD2	TRBV4-1	TRBJ2-1	CASSQGGGEGDEQFF	TGCGCCAGCAGCCAAGGGGGCGGGGAGGGAGATGAGCAGTTCTTC
.	TRBD1	TRBV6-2/TRBV6-3	TRBJ2-7	CASSFPGQDYEQYF	TGTGCCAGCAGCTTTCCGGGACAGGACTACGAGCAGTACTTC
.	TRBD1	TRBV30	TRBJ1-5	CAWGRDRDQPQHF	TGTGCCTGGGGCCGGGACAGAGATCAGCCCCAGCATTTT
.	.	TRBV3-1/TRBV3-2	TRBJ1-1	CASSQGVNTEAFF	TGTGCCAGCAGCCAAGGGGTTAACACTGAAGCTTTCTTT
once	.	TRBV10-3	TRBJ1-3	CAISALLTGDSGNTIYF	TGTGCCATCAGTGCCCTCCTAACAGGAGACTCTGGAAACACCATATATTTT
.	.	TRBV25-1	TRBJ1-1	CASSELGDTEAFF	TGTGCCAGCAGTGAGCTGGGGGACACTGAAGCTTTCTTT
.	.	TRBV5-1	TRBJ1-1	CASSLGHRDLNTEAFF	TGCGCCAGCAGCTTGGGCCACAGGGATTTGAACACTGAAGCTTTCTTT
.	TRBD2	TRBV13	TRBJ2-5	CASSLGAGGQETQYF	TGTGCCAGCAGCTTAGGAGCGGGGGGCCAAGAGACCCAGTACTTC
.	.	TRBV28	TRBJ2-3	CASTPPDRDTQYF	TGTGCCAGCACCCCCCCCGATAGAGATACGCAGTATTTT
.	.	TRBV6-4	TRBJ1-2	CASSDSEGYGYTF	TGTGCCAGCAGTGACTCGGAGGGTTATGGCTACACCTTC
.	TRBD1	TRBV30	TRBJ1-2	CAWSVGQGGGYGYTF	TGTGCCTGGAGTGTGGGACAGGGAGGAGGCTATGGCTACACCTTC
.	.	TRBV20-1	TRBJ1-3	CSASRLGGPGNTIYF	TGCAGTGCTAGTAGGTTGGGGGGGCCTGGAAACACCATATATTTT
.	.	TRBV9	TRBJ2-1	CASSASSYNEQFF	TGTGCCAGCAGCGCGAGCTCCTACAATGAGCAGTTCTTC
.	.	TRBV28	TRBJ1-2	CASSLFVSYGYTF	TGTGCCAGCAGTTTATTCGTCAGCTATGGCTACACCTTC
.	.	TRBV7-9	TRBJ1-2	CASSLEGYYGYTF	TGTGCCAGCAGCTTAGAGGGCTACTATGGCTACACCTTC
few	TRBD1	TRBV30	TRBJ1-2	CAWSVRAGDRDGSRGFDGYTF	TGTGCCTGGAGTGTACGGGCTGGGGACAGGGATGGGAGTAGGGGGTTTGATGGCTACACCTTC
.	.	TRBV15	TRBJ1-3	CATSPRGTFLSGNTIYF	TGTGCCACCAGCCCTCGGGGGACCTTCCTCTCTGGAAACACCATATATTTT
.	.	TRBV28	TRBJ2-3	CASEGSTDTQYF	TGTGCCAGTGAAGGGAGCACAGATACGCAGTATTTT
.	.	TRBV5-1	TRBJ1-1	CASSFEGNTEAFF	TGCGCCAGCAGCTTTGAAGGGAACACTGAAGCTTTCTTT
.	.	TRBV6-2/TRBV6-3	TRBJ1-5	CASSPRLMSQHF	TGTGCCAGCAGCCCCCGCTTAATGTCCCAGCATTTT
.	.	TRBV3-1/TRBV3-2	TRBJ1-2	CASSRTDYGYTF	TGTGCCAGCAGCCGGACAGACTATGGCTACACCTTC
.	.	TRBV19	TRBJ1-3	CASSGNTIYF	TGTGCCAGCTCTGGAAACACCATATATTTT
.	.	TRBV15	TRBJ1-2	CATSGGGDYGYTF	TGTGCCACCAGCGGTGGGGGGGACTATGGCTACACCTTC
.	.	TRBV5-1	TRBJ2-3	CASSLVADTDTQYF	TGCGCCAGCAGCTTGGTAGCGGACACAGATACGCAGTATTTT